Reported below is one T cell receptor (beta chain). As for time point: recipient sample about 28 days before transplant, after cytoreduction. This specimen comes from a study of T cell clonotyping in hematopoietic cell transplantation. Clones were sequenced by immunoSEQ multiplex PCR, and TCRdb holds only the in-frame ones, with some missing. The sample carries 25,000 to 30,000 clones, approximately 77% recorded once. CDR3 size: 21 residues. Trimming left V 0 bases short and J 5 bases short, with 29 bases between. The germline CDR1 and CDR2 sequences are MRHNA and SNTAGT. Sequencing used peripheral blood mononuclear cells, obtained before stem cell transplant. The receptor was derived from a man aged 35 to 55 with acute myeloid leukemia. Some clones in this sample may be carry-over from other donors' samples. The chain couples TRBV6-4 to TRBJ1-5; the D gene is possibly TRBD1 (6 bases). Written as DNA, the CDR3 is TGTGCCAGCAGTGACTCAGGTGACACCCCCACCAAACAGGGTTCCTATCAGCCCCAGCATTTT. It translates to CASSDSGDTPTKQGSYQPQHF.